This T cell receptor (beta chain) originates from a study of CD8 T cells in ankylosing spondylitis. Study results and limitations: Seemingly characteristic of ankylosing spondylitis blood was a TCR beta motif consisting of about 8 highly homologous variants. In reactive arthritis synovial fluid and blood, some motif variants had been reported before. Matched ankylosing spondylitis synovial fluid reportedly contained a significantly enriched population of disease-linked clones.

A remark on this clonotype: The antigen is unknown.

Construction of TCR beta libraries was performed using quantitative 5'-RACE with molecular barcodes. TCRdb re-derived calls from the 5' RACE reads in MiXCR, one entry per CDR3 protein. Of 350,000 to 550,000 distinct CDR3 sequences listed, 25% to 30% are singletons. The CDR3 has 15 amino acids. CDR1 is SGHTA and CDR2 is FQGNSA in the germline V gene. The ends lost 7 bases at V and 0 bases at J; junction bases unmatched: 5. The chain combines TRBV7-2 with TRBJ2-2; 7 bases are a match to TRBD2. The specimen sequenced was blood, either unsorted or a sorted T cell fraction (not recorded which). The TCR comes from a male donor with ankylosing spondylitis. The CDR3 here is CASTRGRANTGELFF. CDR3 coding DNA: TGTGCCAGCACCCGAGGGAGGGCGAACACCGGGGAGCTGTTTTTT.